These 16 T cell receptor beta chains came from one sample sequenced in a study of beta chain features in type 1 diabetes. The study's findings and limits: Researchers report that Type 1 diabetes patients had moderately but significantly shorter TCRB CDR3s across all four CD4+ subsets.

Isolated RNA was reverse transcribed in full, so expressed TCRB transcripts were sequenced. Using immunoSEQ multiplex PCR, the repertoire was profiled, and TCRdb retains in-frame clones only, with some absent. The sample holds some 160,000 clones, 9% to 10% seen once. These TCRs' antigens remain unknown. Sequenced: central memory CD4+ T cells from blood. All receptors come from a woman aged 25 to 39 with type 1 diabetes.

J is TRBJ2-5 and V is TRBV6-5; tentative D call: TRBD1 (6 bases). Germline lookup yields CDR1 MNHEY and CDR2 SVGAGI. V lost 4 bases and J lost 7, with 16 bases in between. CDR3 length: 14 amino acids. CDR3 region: CASSSPRDMGTQYF. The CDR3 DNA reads TGTGCCAGCAGTTCACCTCGGGACATGGGGACCCAGTACTTC.

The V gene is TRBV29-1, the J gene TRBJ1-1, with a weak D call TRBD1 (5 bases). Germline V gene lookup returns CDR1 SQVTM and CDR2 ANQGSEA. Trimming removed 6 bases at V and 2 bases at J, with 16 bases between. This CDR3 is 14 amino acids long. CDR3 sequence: CSVVPQTENTEAFF. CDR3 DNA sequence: TGCAGCGTGGTCCCGCAGACAGAAAACACTGAAGCTTTCTTT.

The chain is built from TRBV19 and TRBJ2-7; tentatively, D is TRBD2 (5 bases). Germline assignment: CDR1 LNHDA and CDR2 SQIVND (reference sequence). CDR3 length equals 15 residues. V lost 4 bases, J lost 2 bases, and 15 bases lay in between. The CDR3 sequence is CASSTPGISTYEQYF. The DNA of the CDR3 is TGTGCCAGTAGTACCCCCGGGATATCAACCTACGAGCAGTACTTC.

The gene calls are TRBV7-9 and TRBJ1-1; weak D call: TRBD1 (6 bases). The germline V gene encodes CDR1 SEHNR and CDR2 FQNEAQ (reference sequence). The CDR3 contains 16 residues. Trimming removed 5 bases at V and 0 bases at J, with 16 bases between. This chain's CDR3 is CASSPSSQGMNTEAFF. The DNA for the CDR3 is TGTGCCAGCAGCCCCTCCTCGCAGGGGATGAACACTGAAGCTTTCTTT.

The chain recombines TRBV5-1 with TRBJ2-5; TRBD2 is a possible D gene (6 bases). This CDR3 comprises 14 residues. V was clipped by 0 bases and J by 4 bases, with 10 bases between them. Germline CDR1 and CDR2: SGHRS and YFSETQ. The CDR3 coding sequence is TGCGCCAGCAGCTTGGGGCGGGGAGCAGAGACCCAGTACTTC. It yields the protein CASSLGRGAETQYF.

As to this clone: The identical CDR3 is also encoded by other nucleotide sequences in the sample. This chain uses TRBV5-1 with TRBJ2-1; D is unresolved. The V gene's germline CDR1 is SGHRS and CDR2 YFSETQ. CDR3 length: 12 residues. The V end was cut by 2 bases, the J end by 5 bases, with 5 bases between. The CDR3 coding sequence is TGCGCCAGCAGCTTCCTAGACAATGAGCAGTTCTTC. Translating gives CASSFLDNEQFF.

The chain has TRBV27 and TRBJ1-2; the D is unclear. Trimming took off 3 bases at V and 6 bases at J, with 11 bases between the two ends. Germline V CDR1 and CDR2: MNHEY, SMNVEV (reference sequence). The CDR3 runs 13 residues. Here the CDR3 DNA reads TGTGCCAGCAGTTTGAAACAGACGGATGGCTACACCTTC. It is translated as CASSLKQTDGYTF.

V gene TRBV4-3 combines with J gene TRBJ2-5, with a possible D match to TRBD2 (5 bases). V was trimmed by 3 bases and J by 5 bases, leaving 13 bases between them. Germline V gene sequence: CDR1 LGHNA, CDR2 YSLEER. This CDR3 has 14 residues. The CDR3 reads CASSHGDTLETQYF. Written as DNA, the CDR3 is TGCGCCAGCAGCCACGGGGATACCCTGGAGACCCAGTACTTC.

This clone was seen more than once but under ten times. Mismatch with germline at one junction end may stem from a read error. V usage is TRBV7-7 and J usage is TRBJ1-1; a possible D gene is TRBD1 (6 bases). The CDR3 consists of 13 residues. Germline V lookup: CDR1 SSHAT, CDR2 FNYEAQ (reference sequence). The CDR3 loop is CASSRQANTEAFF. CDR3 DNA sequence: TGTGCTAGCAGCCGACAGGCGAACACTGAAGCTTTCTTT.

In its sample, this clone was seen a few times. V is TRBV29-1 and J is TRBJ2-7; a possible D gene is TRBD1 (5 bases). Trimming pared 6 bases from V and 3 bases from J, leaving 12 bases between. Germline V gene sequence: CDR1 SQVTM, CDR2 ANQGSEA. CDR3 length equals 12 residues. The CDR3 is CSVQTDSYEQYF. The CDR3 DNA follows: TGCAGCGTACAGACCGACAGCTACGAGCAGTACTTC.

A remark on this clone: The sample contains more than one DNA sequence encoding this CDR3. CDR3 region: CSVGGASGQETQYF. CDR3 in DNA: TGCAGCGTTGGAGGGGCTAGCGGCCAAGAGACCCAGTACTTC. This rearrangement joins TRBV29-1 to TRBJ2-5, with 7 positions matching TRBD2. V dropped 4 bases and J dropped 1; count of bases not matched to a gene: 6. Germline V gene sequence: CDR1 SQVTM, CDR2 ANQGSEA. CDR3 size: 14 residues.

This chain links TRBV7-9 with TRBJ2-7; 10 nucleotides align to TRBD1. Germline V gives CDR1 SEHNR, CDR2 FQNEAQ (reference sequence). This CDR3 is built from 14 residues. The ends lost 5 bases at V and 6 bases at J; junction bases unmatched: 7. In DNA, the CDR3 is TGTGCCAGCAGCAAAGACAGGGGGCGAGTCGAGCAGTACTTC. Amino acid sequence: CASSKDRGRVEQYF.

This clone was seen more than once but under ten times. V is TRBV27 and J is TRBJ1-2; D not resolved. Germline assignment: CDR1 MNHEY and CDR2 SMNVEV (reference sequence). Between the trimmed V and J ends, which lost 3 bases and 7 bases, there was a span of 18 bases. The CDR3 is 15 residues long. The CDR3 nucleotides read TGTGCCAGCAGTTTTGCCGATTCGAGGCGCGGTGGCTACACCTTC. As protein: CASSFADSRRGGYTF.

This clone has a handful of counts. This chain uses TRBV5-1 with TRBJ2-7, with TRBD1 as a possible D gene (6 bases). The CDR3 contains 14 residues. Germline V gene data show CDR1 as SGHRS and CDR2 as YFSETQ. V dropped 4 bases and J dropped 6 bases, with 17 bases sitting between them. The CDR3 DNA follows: TGCGCCAGCAGCCCGACCGGGACACCGTCCGAGCAGTACTTC. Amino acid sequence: CASSPTGTPSEQYF.

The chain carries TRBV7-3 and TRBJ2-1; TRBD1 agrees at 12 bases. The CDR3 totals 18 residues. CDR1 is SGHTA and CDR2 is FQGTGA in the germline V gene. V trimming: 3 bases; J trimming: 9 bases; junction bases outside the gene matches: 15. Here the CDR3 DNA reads TGTGCCAGCAGCTTCCTCAAGAGGGGGACAGGGGGCCAGAGTGAGCAGTTCTTC. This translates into CASSFLKRGTGGQSEQFF.

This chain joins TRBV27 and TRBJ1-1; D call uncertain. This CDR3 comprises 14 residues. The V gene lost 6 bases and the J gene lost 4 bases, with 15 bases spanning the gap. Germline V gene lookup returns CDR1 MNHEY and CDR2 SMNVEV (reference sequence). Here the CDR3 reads CASSRSPLSTEAFF. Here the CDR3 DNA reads TGTGCCAGCAGCCGAAGTCCCCTCAGCACTGAAGCTTTCTTT.